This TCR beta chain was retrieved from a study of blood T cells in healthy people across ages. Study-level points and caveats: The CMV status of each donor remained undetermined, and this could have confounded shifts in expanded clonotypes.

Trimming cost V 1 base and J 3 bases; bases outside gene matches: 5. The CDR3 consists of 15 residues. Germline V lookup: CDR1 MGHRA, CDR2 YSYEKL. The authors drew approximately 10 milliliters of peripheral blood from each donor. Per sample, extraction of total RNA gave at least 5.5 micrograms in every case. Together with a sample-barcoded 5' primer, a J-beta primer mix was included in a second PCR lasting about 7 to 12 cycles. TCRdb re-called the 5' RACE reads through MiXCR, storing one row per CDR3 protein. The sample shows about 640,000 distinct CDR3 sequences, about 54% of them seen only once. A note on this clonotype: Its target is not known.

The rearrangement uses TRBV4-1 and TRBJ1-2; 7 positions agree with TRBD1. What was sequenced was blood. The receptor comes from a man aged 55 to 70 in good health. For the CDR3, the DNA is TGCGCCAGCAGCCAAGCGGGGGACAGTGACTATGGCTACACCTTC. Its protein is CASSQAGDSDYGYTF.